This entry concerns a single T cell receptor beta chain. This entry comes from a study of T cells in tumors after PD-1 blockade. Overall study context: Blood samples averaged 113,528 templates (range roughly 24,000-290,000) and fewer than 40,000 unique clonotypes.

Clones were read by immunoSEQ multiplex PCR, and TCRdb kept only the in-frame ones, dropping some. The data contain roughly 59,000 clones, roughly 78% of them singletons. The CDR3 sequence is 12 residues long. Between the trimmed V and J ends, which lost 6 bases and 5 bases, there was a span of 13 bases. The germline V gene has CDR1 SQVTM and CDR2 ANQGSEA. The TCR comes from a human donor with basal cell carcinoma. The sample here was PBMCs, taken before anti-PD-1 treatment. The chain carries TRBV29-1 and TRBJ1-2, with D hard to call. CDR3 sequence: CSVLEGIYGYTF. CDR3 nucleotides: TGCAGCGTCCTAGAAGGGATTTATGGCTACACCTTC.